These 27 T cell receptor beta chains were sequenced from one sample in a study of T-cell memory formation after mild COVID-19. TCRdb reprocessed the 5' RACE reads with MiXCR, giving one entry per CDR3 protein. The sample lists roughly 620,000 distinct CDR3 sequences; approximately 19% were seen once. The sample consisted of PBMCs or a T cell subset sorted from them (not recorded which). These receptors originate from an adult woman who had mild COVID-19 (a few samples of this study predate the infection). Cell type and time point are not known.

This clonotype was counted a few times. The CDR3 bases are TGTGCCAGCAGCTCCGGACAGGGACACCTGGCGGGGGCCAACGTCCTGACTTTC. This encodes CASSSGQGHLAGANVLTF. The chain links TRBV7-9 to TRBJ2-6; 8 bases fit TRBD1. With V trimmed by 4 bases and J by 4 bases, 12 bases remained unmatched. The CDR3 sequence is 18 residues long. CDR1 and CDR2 from the germline V gene are SEHNR and FQNEAQ (reference sequence).

This chain joins TRBV12-3 or TRBV12-4 and TRBJ1-5; D is uncertain. This CDR3 is 19 amino acids long. Deletions cut 0 bases from V and 0 bases from J, with 18 bases between. The CDR3 DNA follows: TGTGCCAGCAGTTTAGCGAGGGTCACGAACTCGAATAGCAATCAGCCCCAGCATTTT. Amino acids: CASSLARVTNSNSNQPQHF.

V usage is TRBV3-1 and J usage is TRBJ2-2; 10 nucleotides match TRBD2. V gave up 0 bases and J gave up 13 bases; unmatched junction bases: 8. The CDR3 is made up of 15 amino acids. The germline gives CDR1 LGHDT, CDR2 YNNKEL (reference sequence). The CDR3 sequence: CASSQDLIAGGPLFF. The CDR3 nucleotides are TGTGCCAGCAGCCAAGACCTGATAGCGGGGGGCCCGCTGTTTTTT. The whole variable domain, filled in from reference TRBV3-1 and TRBJ2-2, reads DTAVSQTPKYLVTQMGNDKSIKCEQNLGHDTMYWYKQDSKKFLKIMFSYNNKELIINETVPNRFSPKSPDKAHLNLHINSLELGDSAVYFCASSQDLIAGGPLFFGEGSRLTVL.

The sample holds a few counts of this clonotype. The V call is TRBV12-5, the J call TRBJ1-3, with unresolved D. The V gene's germline CDR1 is LGHNT and CDR2 FRNRAP. This CDR3 has 15 residues. V was trimmed by 5 bases and J by 0 bases, leaving 11 bases between them. CDR3 region: CASGADPDSGNTIYF. CDR3 coding DNA: TGTGCTAGTGGTGCCGACCCTGACTCTGGAAACACCATATATTTT.

This clonotype was counted at least ten times. This chain joins TRBV5-5 and TRBJ2-1; 7 nucleotides line up with TRBD2. The germline V gene has CDR1 SGHKS and CDR2 YYEKEE (reference sequence). This CDR3 region has 15 residues. Trimming at V came to 4 bases and at J to 5 bases, leaving 9 bases not matched to a gene. The CDR3 reads CASSPGPSGHNEQFF. CDR3 bases: TGTGCCAGCAGCCCCGGTCCTAGCGGCCACAATGAGCAGTTCTTC.

The chain links TRBV3-1 to TRBJ2-1; possible D gene TRBD1, 5 bases. V shed 5 bases and J shed 5 bases, with 16 bases lying between them. Germline-derived CDR1 and CDR2 are LGHDT and YNNKEL (reference sequence). This CDR3 is 15 amino acids long. This CDR3 reads CASSRQPFQDNEQFF. The CDR3 DNA sequence: TGTGCCAGCAGCAGACAGCCCTTTCAAGACAATGAGCAGTTCTTC.

The chain carries TRBV21-1 and TRBJ1-2; the DNA was not used to check the table's D call, TRBD1. TRBV21-1 is assigned pseudogene status. The CDR3 loop spans 15 amino acids. The CDR3 is CASSKQGAQNYGYTF. In DNA form, the CDR3 reads TGTGCCAGCAGCAAACAGGGGGCGCAGAACTATGGCTACACCTTC.

The chain couples TRBV7-8 to TRBJ1-1, with no clear D. The CDR3 runs 14 residues. V lost 5 bases and J 6 bases, leaving 16 bases between the germline ends. Germline V CDR1 and CDR2: SGHVS, FQNEAQ. CDR3 sequence: CASSRPGESAEAFF. In nucleotides, the CDR3 is TGTGCCAGCAGCCGGCCGGGAGAGTCAGCTGAAGCTTTCTTT.

The rearrangement joins TRBV7-8 to TRBJ2-4; D ambiguous. Germline CDR1 SGHVS, CDR2 FQNEAQ. V was pared by 2 bases and J by 0 bases, with 11 bases between. CDR3 length equals 16 residues. In DNA, the CDR3 is TGTGCCAGCAGCTTAATTTGGGATGAAGCCAAAAACATTCAGTACTTC. Translated: CASSLIWDEAKNIQYF.

This clonotype has a count of ten or more. The chain couples TRBV2 to TRBJ2-3; TRBD2 agrees at 13 bases. CDR3 length: 16 residues. V lost 1 base to trimming and J lost 8 bases; unmatched junction nucleotides: 6. Germline V gene sequence: CDR1 SNHLY, CDR2 FYNNEI. The CDR3 loop is CASSEGTSGRGVTQYF. The CDR3 nucleotides read TGTGCCAGCAGTGAAGGGACTAGCGGGAGAGGGGTTACGCAGTATTTT.

This clonotype was detected a few times. The chain couples TRBV6-1 to TRBJ2-1; D unresolved. Deletions cut 4 bases from V and 5 bases from J, with 6 bases between. This CDR3 region has 12 residues. Germline V lookup: CDR1 MNHNS, CDR2 SASEGT. CDR3 nucleotides: TGTGCCAGCAGTGCCTGGGACAATGAGCAGTTCTTC. Protein sequence: CASSAWDNEQFF.

In this sample, this clonotype turned up a few times. CDR3 nucleotide sequence: TGCAGCGTCGAAACCGGGACGGGAAACACCGGGGAGCTGTTTTTT. This encodes CSVETGTGNTGELFF. The chain carries TRBV29-1 and TRBJ2-2, with D perhaps matching TRBD1 or TRBD2 (5 bases each). Germline-derived CDR1 and CDR2 are SQVTM and ANQGSEA. Deletions cut 6 bases from V and 2 bases from J, with 16 bases between. The CDR3 has 15 residues.

The chain couples TRBV30 to TRBJ2-7; tentatively, D is TRBD1 or TRBD2 (5 bases each). Germline-derived CDR1 and CDR2 are GTSNPN and SVGIG (reference sequence). This CDR3 region has 15 residues. Trimming removed 3 bases from V and 3 bases from J, with 18 bases in between. The CDR3 here is CAWSVVGADFYEQYF. CDR3 coding DNA: TGTGCCTGGAGCGTTGTCGGGGCGGACTTCTACGAGCAGTACTTC.

In this sample, this clonotype turned up many times. The chain couples TRBV7-8 to TRBJ2-5, with D unclear. Trimming cost V 6 bases and J 4 bases, with 12 bases left between them. CDR1 and CDR2 from the germline V gene are SGHVS and FQNEAQ. This CDR3 has 13 residues. The CDR3 sequence is CASRSEFGETQYF. In DNA, the CDR3 is TGTGCCAGCAGGTCTGAATTTGGAGAGACCCAGTACTTC.

The rearrangement joins TRBV12-3 or TRBV12-4 to TRBJ1-2; D is perhaps TRBD1 (5 bases). The CDR3 runs 13 residues. V was pared by 10 bases and J by 7 bases, with 19 bases between. CDR3 in DNA: TGTGCCACCACTGCGGGGGGTCTGGGTGGCTACACCTTC. Encoded protein: CATTAGGLGGYTF.

This clonotype was picked up many times. The genes are TRBV12-3 or TRBV12-4 and TRBJ2-7, with D perhaps TRBD2 (6 bases). Trimming pared 7 bases from V and 0 bases from J, leaving 19 bases between. The CDR3 runs 16 residues. In DNA form, the CDR3 reads TGTGCCAGCACTCTAGGCTTGGGACTGAGCTCCTACGAGCAGTACTTC. The encoded protein is CASTLGLGLSSYEQYF.

This clonotype was seen a handful of times. The V call is TRBV13, the J call TRBJ2-7; D is uncertain. Trimming left V 4 bases short and J 7 bases short, with 11 bases between. The CDR3 covers 12 residues. The germline CDR1 and CDR2 sequences are PRHDT and FYEKMQ (reference sequence). CDR3 sequence: CASSSQIGEQYF. The CDR3, as DNA: TGTGCCAGCAGCTCCCAGATTGGGGAGCAGTACTTC.

J is TRBJ1-2 and V is TRBV6-5; D gene uncertain. CDR1 MNHEY and CDR2 SVGAGI come from the germline V gene. This CDR3 has 14 residues. V lost 0 bases and J lost 5, with 10 bases in between. The CDR3 sequence: CASSYSSTAYGYTF. For the CDR3, the DNA is TGTGCCAGCAGTTACTCTTCAACAGCATATGGCTACACCTTC.

This clonotype appeared many times. This chain uses TRBV12-3 or TRBV12-4 with TRBJ1-5; no reliable D call. V dropped 3 bases and J dropped 6 bases, with 9 bases sitting between them. This CDR3 has 13 residues. This CDR3 reads CASSFGDGQPQHF. The DNA for the CDR3 is TGTGCCAGCAGTTTCGGTGATGGTCAGCCCCAGCATTTT.

This chain joins TRBV7-2 and TRBJ2-1; the match to TRBD2 covers 11 bases. Germline V CDR1 and CDR2: SGHTA, FQGNSA. There are 16 residues in the CDR3. V was clipped by 1 base and J by 3 bases; unmatched bases: 2. CDR3 residues: CASSLVGTSGYNEQFF. CDR3 nucleotide sequence: TGTGCCAGCAGCTTAGTTGGGACTAGCGGCTACAATGAGCAGTTCTTC.

This clonotype was seen only a few times. This chain joins TRBV6-5 and TRBJ2-7; D not certain. The CDR3 consists of 13 residues. Trimming cost V 7 bases and J 6 bases, with 16 bases left between them. Germline CDR1 MNHEY, CDR2 SVGAGI. As DNA, the CDR3 is TGTGCCAGCACCGAATTGTTGACTGGCGAGCAGTACTTC. This encodes CASTELLTGEQYF.

This clonotype turned up a few times. V gene TRBV6-1 combines with J gene TRBJ2-7; tentatively, D is TRBD2 (7 bases). Germline values: CDR1 MNHNS, CDR2 SASEGT. The CDR3 runs 14 residues. The ends were cut back, 7 bases at V and 3 bases at J, with 16 bases in the middle. The CDR3 reads CASIFTGGLYEQYF. CDR3 DNA sequence: TGTGCCAGCATATTTACGGGGGGCCTCTACGAGCAGTACTTC.

V and J are TRBV5-1 and TRBJ2-7; D not certain. Trimming took 2 bases from V and 6 from J, leaving 15 bases between them. This CDR3 has 14 amino acids. Germline values: CDR1 SGHRS, CDR2 YFSETQ. This chain's CDR3 is CASSFGPSSGEQYF. DNA of the CDR3: TGCGCCAGCAGCTTTGGGCCGAGTTCGGGCGAGCAGTACTTC.

The chain has TRBV4-1 and TRBJ1-2; the D is unclear. The CDR3 covers 14 residues. The V end lost 0 bases, the J end lost 4 bases, and 9 bases lay between the germline ends. CDR1 is MGHRA, CDR2 YSYEKL, per germline. For the CDR3, the DNA is TGCGCCAGCAGCCAAGATGTGGTTTTCTATGGCTACACCTTC. Its protein is CASSQDVVFYGYTF.

This clonotype was detected only a few times. The chain couples TRBV5-1 to TRBJ1-1; TRBD1 might be the D (5 bases). The CDR3 loop spans 15 amino acids. Trimming left V 2 bases short and J 0 bases short, with 11 bases between. Germline values: CDR1 SGHRS, CDR2 YFSETQ. The CDR3 spells CASSFDGAMNTEAFF. As DNA, the CDR3 is TGCGCCAGCAGCTTTGACGGGGCAATGAACACTGAAGCTTTCTTT.

The rearrangement links TRBV10-3 to TRBJ2-7; either TRBD1 or TRBD2 may supply D (5 bases each). Trimming pared 5 bases from V and 3 bases from J, leaving 14 bases between. This CDR3 is 14 amino acids long. CDR1 and CDR2 from the germline V gene are ENHRY and SYGVKD. CDR3 residues: CAISPGTASYEQYF. Written as DNA, the CDR3 is TGTGCCATCAGTCCCGGGACGGCAAGCTACGAGCAGTACTTC.

This clonotype was counted between two and nine times. The V and J genes are TRBV21-1 and TRBJ2-5; TRBD1, the table's D call, lacks a check against the DNA. TRBV21-1 is listed as a pseudogene. This CDR3 contains 16 residues. The CDR3, as DNA: TGTGCCAGCAGCAAAGACCCAGGGCAGCAGAGAGAGACCCAGTACTTC. The encoded protein is CASSKDPGQQRETQYF.